Following are 15 T cell receptor beta chains from one sample sequenced in a study of blood T cell repertoires in COVID-19. Data came from immunoSEQ multiplex PCR; TCRdb stores just in-frame clones and leaves some out. The repertoire has 150,000 or so clones, around 86% of them found once; the top ten carry more than 1.5%. Input material: peripheral blood. The origin of the receptors is a human donor in a cohort sampled during active COVID-19.

The chain has TRBV6-2 or TRBV6-3 and TRBJ2-3; 10 nucleotides line up with TRBD2. Per germline, CDR1 MNHEY and CDR2 SVGEGT. V was clipped by 2 bases and J by 4 bases; unmatched bases: 3. This CDR3 contains 15 residues. CDR3 protein: CASSYLAGVPDTQYF. CDR3 sequence (DNA): TGTGCCAGCAGTTACCTAGCGGGAGTCCCAGATACGCAGTATTTT.

The chain combines TRBV18 with TRBJ1-1; D is unresolved. Per the germline V gene, CDR1 is KGHSH and CDR2 is LQKENI. With 3 bases removed from V and 10 bases from J, the gap between germline ends came to 12 bases. The CDR3 has 12 residues. The CDR3 region has the DNA TGTGCCAGCTCACCGGACTCCCTCGGAGCTTTCTTT. It encodes CASSPDSLGAFF. The full variable domain, its missing parts supplied by reference TRBV18 and TRBJ1-1, is NAGVMQNPRHLVRRRGQEARLRCSPMKGHSHVYWYRQLPEEGLKFMVYLQKENIIDESGMPKERFSAEFPKEGPSILRIQQVVRGDSAAYFCASSPDSLGAFFGQGTRLTVV.

This clone appeared once. The chain uses TRBV24-1 and TRBJ2-4; D might be TRBD2 (6 bases). Germline-derived CDR1 and CDR2 are KGHDR and SFDVKD. Deletions cut 8 bases from V and 1 base from J, with 11 bases between. This CDR3 is built from 14 residues. The CDR3 sequence: CATIREMAKNIQYF. The CDR3 DNA reads TGTGCCACCATTCGGGAGATGGCCAAAAACATTCAGTACTTC.

The rearrangement uses TRBV6-5 and TRBJ1-6; D perhaps matches TRBD1 (5 bases). V shed 6 bases and J shed 14 bases, with 17 bases lying between them. The V gene's germline CDR1 is MNHEY and CDR2 SVGAGI. The CDR3 has 13 amino acids. The CDR3, as DNA: TGTGCCAGCAGCATGGTCCCCCGGGGGGCCCTCCACTTT. Encoded protein: CASSMVPRGALHF.

The rearrangement uses TRBV7-2 and TRBJ2-2, with D maybe TRBD1 (6 bases). This CDR3 comprises 15 residues. Germline-derived CDR1 and CDR2 are SGHTA and FQGNSA. V shed 4 bases and J shed 4 bases, with 13 bases lying between them. CDR3 sequence: CASSYPGVGTGELFF. In nucleotides, the CDR3 is TGTGCCAGCAGCTACCCAGGGGTGGGCACCGGGGAGCTGTTTTTT.

The chain couples TRBV13 to TRBJ2-7; 14 nucleotides line up with TRBD2. The CDR3 extends over 15 amino acids. From germline, CDR1 is PRHDT and CDR2 FYEKMQ (reference sequence). V shed 5 bases and J 3 bases; nucleotides not matched to a gene: 3. The CDR3 DNA follows: TGTGCCAGCAGCCGGGGACTAGCGGGAGACTACGAGCAGTACTTC. Translating gives CASSRGLAGDYEQYF.

The DNA for the CDR3 is TGTGCCAGCTCACCACCCTCGGGTGGGAGCTCCTACAATGAGCAGTTCTTC. The encoded protein is CASSPPSGGSSYNEQFF. The V and J genes are TRBV18 and TRBJ2-1; possibly TRBD2 for D (5 bases). Germline CDR1 reads KGHSH; CDR2 reads LQKENI. Trimming pared 0 bases from V and 0 bases from J, leaving 12 bases between. The length of the CDR3 is 17 residues.

The J gene is TRBJ2-7, the V gene TRBV28, with 8 bases fitting TRBD2. J gave up 2 bases and V 5 bases, and 2 bases lay outside the gene matches. This CDR3 contains 13 residues. The germline CDR1 and CDR2 sequences are MDHEN and SYDVKM. CDR3 sequence (DNA): TGTGCCAGCAGTACTAGCGGACCCTACGAGCAGTACTTC. It translates to CASSTSGPYEQYF. Using reference TRBV28 and TRBJ2-7 for the parts outside the CDR3, the full variable domain is DVKVTQSSRYLVKRTGEKVFLECVQDMDHENMFWYRQDPGLGLRLIYFSYDVKMKEKGDIPEGYSVSREKKERFSLILESASTNQTSMYLCASSTSGPYEQYFGPGTRLTVT.

In its sample, this clone was seen once. J is TRBJ2-3 and V is TRBV11-3, with TRBD2 identical over 9 bases. CDR3 length: 15 residues. In germline, CDR1 is SGHNT, CDR2 YENEEA. V lost 4 bases, J lost 2 bases, and 4 bases stayed unmatched. The CDR3, as DNA: TGTGCCAGCAGCTCAAGCGGGGGGTCCACAGATACGCAGTATTTT. This gives the protein CASSSSGGSTDTQYF.

V gene TRBV19 combines with J gene TRBJ1-2; the D is unclear. Between the trimmed V and J ends, which lost 6 bases and 4 bases, there was a span of 15 bases. This CDR3 spans 14 amino acids. Germline V lookup: CDR1 LNHDA, CDR2 SQIVND (reference sequence). DNA of the CDR3: TGTGCCAGTAGGGACGGATCGGCGGGCTATGGCTACACCTTC. This codes for CASRDGSAGYGYTF.

The rearrangement uses TRBV11-2 and TRBJ1-1, with 8 bases matching TRBD1. Germline CDR1 is SGHAT and CDR2 is FQNNGV. The CDR3 extends over 16 amino acids. The V segment lost 6 bases and the J segment 5 bases; nucleotides outside the gene matches: 14. CDR3 protein: CASRRPGGVGWTEAFF. The CDR3 DNA is TGTGCCAGCAGACGACCAGGGGGCGTGGGATGGACTGAAGCTTTCTTT.

The chain carries TRBV5-5 and TRBJ1-6, with D unresolved. Germline loops: CDR1 SGHKS, CDR2 YYEKEE (reference sequence). Trimming shortened V by 2 bases and J by 9 bases, and 18 bases separated the two germline ends. The CDR3 has 16 amino acids. CDR3 region: CASSFLWEVGSSPLHF. The DNA for the CDR3 is TGTGCCAGCAGCTTTTTATGGGAAGTAGGGAGTTCACCCCTCCACTTT.

V gene TRBV11-1 combines with J gene TRBJ2-7, with TRBD1 as a possible D gene (5 bases). Germline assignment: CDR1 SGHAT and CDR2 FQDESV (reference sequence). This CDR3 is built from 15 residues. Trimming pared 1 base from V and 7 bases from J, leaving 17 bases between. The DNA of the CDR3 is TGTGCCAGCAGCTTAGAGTCCAGGGCTTCAGGTGAGCAGTACTTC. Its translation: CASSLESRASGEQYF.

The chain uses TRBV28 and TRBJ2-7, with TRBD1 identical over 11 bases. The CDR3 is 15 amino acids. CDR1 is MDHEN, CDR2 SYDVKM, per germline. The V gene end was trimmed by 6 bases and the J gene end by 3 bases; junction bases not matched to a gene: 7. In DNA form, the CDR3 reads TGTGCCAGCAGCACAGCCGGGACAGGGGGCTACGAGCAGTACTTC. This translates into CASSTAGTGGYEQYF.

V usage is TRBV18 and J usage is TRBJ1-2; D may be TRBD1 (6 bases). The CDR3 spans 15 residues. In germline, CDR1 is KGHSH, CDR2 LQKENI. Trimming took 2 bases from V and 12 from J, leaving 22 bases between them. The CDR3, as DNA: TGTGCCAGCTCACCAATTACACAGGGAAGCGGTGGGCACACCTTC. It encodes CASSPITQGSGGHTF.